This T cell receptor beta chain was retrieved from a study of persistence of HIV-infected CD4 T cells. Whole-study findings and limits: TCR analyses could not target the rare provirus-carrying CMV-responding cells.

The CDR3 runs to 16 residues. Germline V CDR1 and CDR2: SGHRS, YFSETQ. V lost 7 bases to trimming and J lost 4 bases, with 22 bases between them. Stimulation used about 9.5 ug/mL lysate from CMV-infected fibroblasts. CD40L/CD69 double-negative CD45RO-high memory CD4+ T cells were collected. This was the immunoSEQ version 4 assay in survey mode. Sequencing used immunoSEQ multiplex PCR; TCRdb keeps in-frame clones, though not all of them. The data show under 40,000 clones, roughly 82% seen once. As for this clone: Its antigen is as yet unknown.

The source material was CD4+ T cells sorted from PBMCs after roughly 19-hour stimulation, sampled from a patient who received antiretroviral therapy. The V call is TRBV5-1, the J call TRBJ2-3; tentative D call: TRBD1 (6 bases). The clonotype comes from an adult woman with HIV who was CMV-seropositive. Here the CDR3 reads CASGRALGQGSDTQYF. The DNA of the CDR3 is TGCGCCAGCGGCAGGGCCCTAGGGCAGGGGTCAGATACGCAGTATTTT.